The clone carrying this TCR beta chain was counted once. As yet, its antigen is unknown. The sample is drawn from a study of cytomegalovirus exposure and HLA in healthy donors. General study findings and limits: An analysis that came later showed most CMV-associated TCR beta chains appearing HLA-restricted.

With 60 Vbeta and 13 Jbeta primers, the PCR was carried out. Profiled with immunoSEQ multiplex PCR; TCRdb holds only in-frame clones, not every one. The repertoire holds under 200,000 clones, with about 88% as singletons. The TCR sequence derives from a man aged 30 to 39 in good health and CMV-seropositive. Sequenced sample: PBMCs.

CDR3 loop: CASSSRGQGMGYTF. The CDR3 DNA is TGTGCCAGCAGCTCCCGGGGACAGGGGATGGGCTACACCTTC. J is TRBJ1-2 and V is TRBV7-9; 10 bases match TRBD1. The CDR3 has 14 amino acids. Germline V gene sequence: CDR1 SEHNR, CDR2 FQNEAQ (reference sequence). J lost 8 bases, V lost 4 bases, and 7 bases had no gene match.